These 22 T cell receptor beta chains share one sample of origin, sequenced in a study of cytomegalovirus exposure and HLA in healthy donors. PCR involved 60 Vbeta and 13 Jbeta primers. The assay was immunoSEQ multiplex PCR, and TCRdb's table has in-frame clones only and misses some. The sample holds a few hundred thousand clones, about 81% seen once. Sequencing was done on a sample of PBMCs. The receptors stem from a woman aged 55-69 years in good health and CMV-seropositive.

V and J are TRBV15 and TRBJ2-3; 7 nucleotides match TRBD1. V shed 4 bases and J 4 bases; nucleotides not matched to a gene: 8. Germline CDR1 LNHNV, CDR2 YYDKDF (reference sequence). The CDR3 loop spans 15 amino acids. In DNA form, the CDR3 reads TGTGCCACCAGCAACCCAGGGGGTGAGGCAGATACGCAGTATTTT. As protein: CATSNPGGEADTQYF.

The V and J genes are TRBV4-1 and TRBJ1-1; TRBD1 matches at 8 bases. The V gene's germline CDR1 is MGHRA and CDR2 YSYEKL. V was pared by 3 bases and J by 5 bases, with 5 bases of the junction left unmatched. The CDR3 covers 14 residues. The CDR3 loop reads CASSHRTGTTEAFF. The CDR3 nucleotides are TGCGCCAGCAGCCATAGGACAGGGACTACTGAAGCTTTCTTT.

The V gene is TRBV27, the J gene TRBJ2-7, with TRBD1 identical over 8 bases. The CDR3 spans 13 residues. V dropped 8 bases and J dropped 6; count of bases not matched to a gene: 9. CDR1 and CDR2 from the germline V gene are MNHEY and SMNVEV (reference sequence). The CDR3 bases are TGTGCCAGCGCGATTGCAGGGGGCATCGAGCAGTACTTC. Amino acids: CASAIAGGIEQYF.

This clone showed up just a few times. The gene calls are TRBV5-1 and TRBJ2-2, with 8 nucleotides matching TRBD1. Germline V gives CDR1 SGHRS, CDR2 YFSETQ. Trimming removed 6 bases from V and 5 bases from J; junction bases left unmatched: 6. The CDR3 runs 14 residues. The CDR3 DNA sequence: TGCGCCAGCACCGGGCAGGGGGCTACCGGGGAGCTGTTTTTT. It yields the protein CASTGQGATGELFF.

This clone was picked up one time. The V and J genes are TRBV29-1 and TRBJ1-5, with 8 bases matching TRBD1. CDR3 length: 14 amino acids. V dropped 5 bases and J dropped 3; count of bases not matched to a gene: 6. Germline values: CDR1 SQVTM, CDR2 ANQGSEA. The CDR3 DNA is TGCAGCGTTTCAACGGACAGGGACAATCAGCCCCAGCATTTT. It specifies CSVSTDRDNQPQHF.

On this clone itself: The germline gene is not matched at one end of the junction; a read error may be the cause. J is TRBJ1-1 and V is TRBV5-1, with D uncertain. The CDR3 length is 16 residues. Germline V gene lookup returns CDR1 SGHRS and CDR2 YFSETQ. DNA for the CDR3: TGCGCCAGCAGCTTGGCTATAACGGGGAAGAACACTGGAGCTTTCTTT. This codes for CASSLAITGKNTGAFF.

CDR3 bases: TGCGCCAGCACCCTAATAGCGGAGACCTACAATGAGCAGTTCTTC. Translation: CASTLIAETYNEQFF. This chain links TRBV5-1 with TRBJ2-1; D is possibly TRBD2 (6 bases). Deletions cut 6 bases from V and 2 bases from J, with 15 bases between. CDR1 and CDR2 from the germline V gene are SGHRS and YFSETQ. This CDR3 spans 15 amino acids.

The CDR3 spells CASTGLAGSYEQFF. The CDR3 DNA reads TGTGCCAGTACGGGACTAGCGGGATCTTATGAGCAGTTCTTC. V and J are TRBV19 and TRBJ2-1; 13 nucleotides match TRBD2. J lost 8 bases, V lost 7 bases, and 5 bases had no gene match. The length of the CDR3 is 14 residues. Germline-derived CDR1 and CDR2 are LNHDA and SQIVND (reference sequence).

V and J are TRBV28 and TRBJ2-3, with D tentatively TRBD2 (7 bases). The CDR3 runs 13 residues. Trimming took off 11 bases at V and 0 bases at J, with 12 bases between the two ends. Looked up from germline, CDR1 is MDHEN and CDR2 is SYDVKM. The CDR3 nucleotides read TGTGCCGTCCGGGGGGCCAGCACAGATACGCAGTATTTT. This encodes CAVRGASTDTQYF.

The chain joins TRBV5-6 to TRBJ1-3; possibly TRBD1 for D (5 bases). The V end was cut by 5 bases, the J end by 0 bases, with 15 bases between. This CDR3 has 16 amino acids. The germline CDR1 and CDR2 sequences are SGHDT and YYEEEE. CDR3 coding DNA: TGTGCCAGCAGACCGGGGGTGACGAGCTCTGGAAACACCATATATTTT. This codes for CASRPGVTSSGNTIYF.

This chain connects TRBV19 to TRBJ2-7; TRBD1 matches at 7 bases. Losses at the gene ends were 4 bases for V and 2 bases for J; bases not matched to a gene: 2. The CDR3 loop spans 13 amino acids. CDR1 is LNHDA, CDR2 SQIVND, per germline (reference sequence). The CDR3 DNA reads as TGTGCCAGTAGTAAGGGGACAGCCTACGAGCAGTACTTC. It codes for CASSKGTAYEQYF.

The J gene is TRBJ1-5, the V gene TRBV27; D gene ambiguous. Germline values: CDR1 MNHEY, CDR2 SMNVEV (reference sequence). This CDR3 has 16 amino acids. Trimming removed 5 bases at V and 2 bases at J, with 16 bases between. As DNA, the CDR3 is TGTGCCAGCAGTAGCCTCCGGGGTGTAGGCAATCAGCCCCAGCATTTT. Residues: CASSSLRGVGNQPQHF.

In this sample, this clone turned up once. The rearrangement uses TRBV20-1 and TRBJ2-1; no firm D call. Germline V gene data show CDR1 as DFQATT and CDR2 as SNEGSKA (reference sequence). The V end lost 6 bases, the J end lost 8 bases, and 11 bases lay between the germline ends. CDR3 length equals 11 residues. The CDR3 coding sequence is TGCAGTGCCTCTAGTTTAGATGAGCAGTTCTTC. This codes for CSASSLDEQFF.

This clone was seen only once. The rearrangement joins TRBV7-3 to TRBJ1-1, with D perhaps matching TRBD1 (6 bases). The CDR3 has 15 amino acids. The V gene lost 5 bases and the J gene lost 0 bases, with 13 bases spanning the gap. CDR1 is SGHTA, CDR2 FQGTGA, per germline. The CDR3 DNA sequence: TGTGCCAGCAGCCCCCTCCGGACAGTGAACACTGAAGCTTTCTTT. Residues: CASSPLRTVNTEAFF.

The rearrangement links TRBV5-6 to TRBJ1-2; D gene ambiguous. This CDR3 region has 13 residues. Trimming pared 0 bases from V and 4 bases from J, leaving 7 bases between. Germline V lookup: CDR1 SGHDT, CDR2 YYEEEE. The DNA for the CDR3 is TGTGCCAGCAGCTTGGGAGCCCGCTATGGCTACACCTTC. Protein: CASSLGARYGYTF.

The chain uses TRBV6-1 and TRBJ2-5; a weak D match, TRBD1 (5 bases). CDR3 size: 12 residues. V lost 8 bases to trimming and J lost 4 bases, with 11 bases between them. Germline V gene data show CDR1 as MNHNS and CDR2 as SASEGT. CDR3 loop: CASVGVVETQYF. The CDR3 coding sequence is TGTGCCAGCGTAGGGGTGGTAGAGACCCAGTACTTC.

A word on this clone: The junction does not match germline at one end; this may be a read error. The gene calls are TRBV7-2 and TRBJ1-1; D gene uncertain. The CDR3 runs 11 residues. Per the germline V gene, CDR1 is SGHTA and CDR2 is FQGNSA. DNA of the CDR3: TGTGCCAGCAGCGAAGGCCCGGCGGGTGTCTTT. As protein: CASSEGPAGVF.

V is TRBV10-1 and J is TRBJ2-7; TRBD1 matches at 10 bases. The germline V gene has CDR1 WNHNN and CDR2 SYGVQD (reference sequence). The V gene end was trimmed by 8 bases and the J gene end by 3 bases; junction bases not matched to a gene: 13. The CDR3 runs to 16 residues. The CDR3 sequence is CASADPGQGVVYEQYF. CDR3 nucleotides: TGCGCCAGCGCGGACCCCGGACAGGGGGTGGTCTACGAGCAGTACTTC.

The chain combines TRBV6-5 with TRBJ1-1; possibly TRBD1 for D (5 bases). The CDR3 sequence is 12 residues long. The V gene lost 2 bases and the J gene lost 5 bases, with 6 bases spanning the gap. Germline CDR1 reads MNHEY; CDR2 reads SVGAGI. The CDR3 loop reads CASSYGGTEAFF. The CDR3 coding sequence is TGTGCCAGCAGTTACGGGGGGACTGAAGCTTTCTTT.

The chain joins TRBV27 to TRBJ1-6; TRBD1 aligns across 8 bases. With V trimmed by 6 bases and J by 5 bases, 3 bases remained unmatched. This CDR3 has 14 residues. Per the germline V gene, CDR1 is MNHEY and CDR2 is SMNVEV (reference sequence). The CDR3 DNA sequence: TGTGCCAGCAGGCAGACAGGGGATAATTCACCCCTCCACTTT. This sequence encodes CASRQTGDNSPLHF.

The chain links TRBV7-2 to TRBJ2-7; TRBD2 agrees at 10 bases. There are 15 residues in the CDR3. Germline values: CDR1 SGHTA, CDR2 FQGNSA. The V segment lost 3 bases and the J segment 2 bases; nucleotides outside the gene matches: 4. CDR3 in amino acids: CASSFTAGGPYEQYF. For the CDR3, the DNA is TGTGCCAGCAGCTTTACAGCGGGAGGGCCCTACGAGCAGTACTTC.

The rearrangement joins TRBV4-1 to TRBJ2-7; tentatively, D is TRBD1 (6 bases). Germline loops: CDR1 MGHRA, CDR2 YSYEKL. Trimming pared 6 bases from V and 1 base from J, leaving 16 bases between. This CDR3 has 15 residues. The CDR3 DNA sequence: TGCGCCAGCAGAAACAGGGTGGTATCGTCCTACGAGCAGTACTTC. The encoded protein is CASRNRVVSSYEQYF.